The clone carrying this TCR beta chain came up a few times. The antigen is unknown. This sample was taken from a study of memory CD4+ T cells and cytomegalovirus serostatus. At the level of the study: This sample comes from healthy Belgian adults, fewer than 10 CMV seropositive, approximately 22 seronegative.

Findings and caveats of the study: Repertoires predicted CMV serostatus with median bootstrapped AUC of around 0.95.

The CDR3 extends over 14 amino acids. The germline CDR1 and CDR2 sequences are MDHEN and SYDVKM. Trimming took 6 bases from V and 5 from J, leaving 14 bases between them. Single viable CD3+CD4+CD8-CD45RO+ cells were sorted as the memory CD4+ T cells. Total CD4+ T cells were enriched by CD4 positive selection. In the authors' workflow: Out-of-frame sequences were removed, leaving 2 million to 2.5 million distinct TCRbeta sequences. Assay used: immunoSEQ multiplex PCR; TCRdb lists only in-frame clones, some missing. From that table come the V and J calls and clone size; the DNA was used to work out D and trimming. The data show about 48,000 clones, 78% seen once.

The chain links TRBV28 to TRBJ1-3; TRBD1 might be the D (6 bases). The source of this sequence is an adult in good health and CMV-seronegative. Material: memory CD4+ T cells from blood. The CDR3 sequence: CASRAGQLRNTIYF. The CDR3 region has the DNA TGTGCCAGCAGGGCCGGACAGCTCAGAAACACCATATATTTT.